This T cell receptor (beta chain) was recovered during a study of post-analysis software for immune sequencing data. On the study more broadly: There were relapsing-remitting, secondary progressive and progressive-relapsing multiple sclerosis among the disease courses included.

This CDR3 region has 16 residues. Losses at the gene ends were 0 bases for V and 4 bases for J; bases not matched to a gene: 9. Germline values: CDR1 SQVTM, CDR2 ANQGSEA. Unique molecular identifiers were present in the TCR beta cDNA libraries. A few hundred thousand cDNA molecules were obtained from 1 to 10 million T cells. TCRdb independently ran MiXCR on the PCR reads; one entry per CDR3 protein. The sample lists hundreds of thousands of distinct CDR3 sequences, less than 35% occurring once. Points from the study as a whole: Multiple sclerosis patients had significantly lower normalized Chao1 diversity than controls. Roughly 5 TRBV segments, including TRBV5-6, TRBV5-1 and TRBV20-1, were more frequent in patients than controls. Analysis by F measure revealed that same-batch samples clustered strongly together.

The table lists this clonotype with a few counts. The target antigen is unknown. This receptor was identified in a girl aged 10 to 17 with multiple sclerosis. The specimen sequenced was blood. V usage is TRBV29-1 and J usage is TRBJ2-3; 8 bases line up with TRBD2. CDR3 in amino acids: CSVEDGSGGRPDTQYF. The CDR3 DNA sequence: TGCAGCGTTGAAGATGGAAGCGGGGGAAGGCCAGATACGCAGTATTTT.